This TCR beta chain was captured by sequencing in a study of blood T cells in healthy people across ages. Study conclusions and caveats: Any changes in expanded clonotypes were possibly confounded, as donor CMV status remained unknown. Age advanced and TCR beta diversity per million T cells fell, roughly linearly.

For the second PCR, which ran for 7 to 11 cycles, a sample-barcoded 5' primer and a J-beta primer mix were used. Carrying 12 random nucleotides, a template-switch adaptor labeled each individual cDNA molecule. Via MiXCR, TCRdb re-called the 5' RACE reads, giving one row per CDR3 protein. The table includes 1.5 million to 1.9 million distinct CDR3 sequences, 35% to 45% detected once. About 10 milliliters of peripheral blood were drawn from each donor into EDTA-treated tubes. The CDR3 spans 13 residues. CDR1 MDHEN and CDR2 SYDVKM come from the germline V gene. With 8 bases removed from V and 12 bases from J, the gap between germline ends came to 17 bases. This clonotype has only a few counts. The antigen remains unidentified. Just one base apart from a much larger clone, this may be a read error.

V and J are TRBV28 and TRBJ1-6; tentative D call: TRBD1 (6 bases). What was sequenced was blood. This TCR was recovered from a woman aged 18-29 years in good health. CDR3 amino acids: CASSRGALKPLHF. CDR3 in DNA: TGTGCCAGCTCGAGGGGGGCACTTAAACCCCTCCACTTT.